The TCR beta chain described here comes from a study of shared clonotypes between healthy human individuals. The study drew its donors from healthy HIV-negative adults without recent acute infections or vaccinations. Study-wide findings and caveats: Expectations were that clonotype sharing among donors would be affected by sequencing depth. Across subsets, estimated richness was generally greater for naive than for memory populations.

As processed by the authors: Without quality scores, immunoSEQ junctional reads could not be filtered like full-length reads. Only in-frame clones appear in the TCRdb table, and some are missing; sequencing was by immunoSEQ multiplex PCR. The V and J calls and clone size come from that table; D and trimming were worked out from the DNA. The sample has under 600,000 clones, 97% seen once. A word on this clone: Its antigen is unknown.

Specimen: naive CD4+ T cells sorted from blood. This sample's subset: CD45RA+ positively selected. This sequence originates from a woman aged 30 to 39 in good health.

The CDR3 coding sequence is TGTGCCACCAGCATTGGTCTAGCGGGATTGCATGAGCAGTTCTTC. It codes for CATSIGLAGLHEQFF. This sequence joins TRBV15 and TRBJ2-1; TRBD2 matches at 9 bases. CDR3 length: 15 residues. Trimming at V came to 4 bases and at J to 8 bases, leaving 9 bases not matched to a gene. Germline CDR1 reads LNHNV; CDR2 reads YYDKDF (reference sequence).